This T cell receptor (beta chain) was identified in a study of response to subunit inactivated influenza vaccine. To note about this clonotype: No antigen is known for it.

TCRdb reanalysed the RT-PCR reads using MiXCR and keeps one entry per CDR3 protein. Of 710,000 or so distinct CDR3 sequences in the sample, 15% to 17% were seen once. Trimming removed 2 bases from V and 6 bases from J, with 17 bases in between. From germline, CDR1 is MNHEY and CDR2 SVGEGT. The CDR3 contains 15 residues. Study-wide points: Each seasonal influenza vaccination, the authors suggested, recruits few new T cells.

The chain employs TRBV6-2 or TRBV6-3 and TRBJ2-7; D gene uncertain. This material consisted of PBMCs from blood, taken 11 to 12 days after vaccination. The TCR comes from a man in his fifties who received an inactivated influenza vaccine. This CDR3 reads CASSYLSGVSPEQYF. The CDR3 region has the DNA TGTGCCAGCAGTTACCTCAGTGGAGTCTCTCCCGAGCAGTACTTC.